This T cell receptor (beta chain) is drawn from a study of blood T cells in healthy people across ages. The second PCR ran about 6 to 12 cycles with a sample-barcoded 5' primer and J-beta primers. A tag from a template-switch adaptor with 12 random nucleotides marked each cDNA molecule. Each CDR3 protein gets one entry after TCRdb re-called the 5' RACE reads with MiXCR. The table includes some 1,000,000 distinct CDR3 sequences, approximately 25% detected once. General observations from the study: Among long-lived donors, naive CD4+ cells were more numerous and diversity higher than in aged donors. Expanded clonotype changes were possibly confounded by unknown donor CMV status.

As for this clonotype: Its target is unknown. A much larger clone lies one base from this, so it may be a read error.

These data were also reused for a study on T cells of mothers and their children.

This receptor was obtained from a girl aged 2 to 10 in good health. Sequenced sample: blood.

The DNA of the CDR3 is TGTGCCGGCACCCGGGGCCCTTCAATCTCTGGGGCCAACGTCCTGACTTTC. Residues: CAGTRGPSISGANVLTF. This chain links TRBV28 with TRBJ2-6; D may correspond to TRBD1 or TRBD2 (5 bases each). The CDR3 covers 17 residues. Trimming removed 11 bases from V and 0 bases from J, with 20 bases in between. From germline, CDR1 is MDHEN and CDR2 SYDVKM. The full variable domain, completed using reference TRBV28 and TRBJ2-6, is DVKVTQSSRYLVKRTGEKVFLECVQDMDHENMFWYRQDPGLGLRLIYFSYDVKMKEKGDIPEGYSVSREKKERFSLILESASTNQTSMYLCAGTRGPSISGANVLTFGAGSRLTVL.